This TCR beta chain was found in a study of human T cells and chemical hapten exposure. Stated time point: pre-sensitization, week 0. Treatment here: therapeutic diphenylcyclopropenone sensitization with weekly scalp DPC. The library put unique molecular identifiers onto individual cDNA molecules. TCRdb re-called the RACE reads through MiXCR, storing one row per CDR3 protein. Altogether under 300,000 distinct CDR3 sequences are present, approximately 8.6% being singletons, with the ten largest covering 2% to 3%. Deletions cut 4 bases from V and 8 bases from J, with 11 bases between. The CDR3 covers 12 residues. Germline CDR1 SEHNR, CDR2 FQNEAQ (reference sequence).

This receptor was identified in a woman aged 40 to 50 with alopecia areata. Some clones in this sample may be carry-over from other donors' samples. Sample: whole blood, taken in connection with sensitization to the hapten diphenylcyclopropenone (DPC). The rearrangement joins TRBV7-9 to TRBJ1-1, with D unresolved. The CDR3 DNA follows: TGTGCCAGCAGCTCAGAAGGGCGCGAAGCTTTCTTT. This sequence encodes CASSSEGREAFF.